A selection of T cell receptor beta chains follows, all from one sample in a study of T cell responses to AZD1222 COVID-19 vaccine. The protocol was immunoSEQ multiplex PCR, while the TCRdb copy is restricted to in-frame clones and leaves out a portion. The sample lists about 140,000 clones; 85% to 95% were seen once. The specimen was peripheral blood, collected 28 days after the second AZD1222 dose. The receptors originated from an adult who received the AZD1222 COVID-19 vaccine. The CDR3 runs from the conserved cysteine through the conserved F or W. The D gene is left open where the match is weak. Size tells how often a clone was seen (once, few, many) or the class of an expanded clone, and some rows leave it out.

j_call | v_call | clone_size | d_call | cdr3_nt | cdr3_aa
TRBJ1-5 | TRBV20-1 | NA | NA | TGCAGTGCTAGTCAGGGTTCCCGCCATCAGCCCCAGCATTTT | CSASQGSRHQPQHF
TRBJ1-3 | TRBV21-1 | NA | NA | TGTGCCAGCAGCAAAAATAGGAGACAGCTTTTGTTTGGAAACACCATATATTTT | CASSKNRRQLLFGNTIYF
TRBJ1-1 | TRBV9 | NA | TRBD1 | TGTGCCAGCAGTAAACTCCTTGGACAGGCTGAAGCTTTCTTT | CASSKLLGQAEAFF
TRBJ2-3 | TRBV2 | once | NA | TGTGCCACGACCTTAGCGACTAGCACAGATACGCAGTATTTT | CATTLATSTDTQYF
TRBJ2-7 | TRBV18 | once | TRBD1 | TGTGCCAGCTCACCACCACCGGGACAGGGGTTCTACGAGCAGTACTTC | CASSPPPGQGFYEQYF
TRBJ1-2 | TRBV30 | NA | TRBD1 | TGTGCCTGGAGTGTACCGCAGGGGGCTTACACCTTC | CAWSVPQGAYTF
TRBJ2-1 | TRBV6-5 | NA | NA | TGTGCCAGCAGCCATCCAGAGGGGAATGAGCAGTTCTTC | CASSHPEGNEQFF
TRBJ1-2 | TRBV3-1/TRBV3-2 | few | TRBD1 | TGTGCCAGCAGCTCAGGACAGGCAAACACCTTC | CASSSGQANTF
TRBJ2-5 | TRBV15 | NA | TRBD1 | TGTGCCACCAGCATAACAGGGGCCCACCAAGAGACCCAGTACTTC | CATSITGAHQETQYF
TRBJ1-6 | TRBV28 | NA | NA | TGTGCCAGCACTAGGGGGGGGGCCAATAATTCACCCCTCCACTTT | CASTRGGANNSPLHF
TRBJ2-7 | TRBV6-5 | NA | NA | TGTGCCAGCAGTTACTCTGGGCAGGGCGGTTACGAGCAGTACTTC | CASSYSGQGGYEQYF
TRBJ1-1 | TRBV2 | NA | NA | TGTGCCAGCAAGTACCGATACACTGAAGCTTTCTTT | CASKYRYTEAFF
TRBJ1-2 | TRBV18 | NA | NA | TGTGCCAGCTCACCACCGTTGTGGGGTCAGGGTGGCTACACCTTC | CASSPPLWGQGGYTF
TRBJ2-7 | TRBV25-1 | NA | NA | TGTGCCAGCAGACTCACAGGGAATCCCGAGCAGTACTTC | CASRLTGNPEQYF
TRBJ2-1 | TRBV7-2 | NA | NA | TGTGCCAGCAGCCCAGCAGGGGGGTACAATGAGCAGTTCTTC | CASSPAGGYNEQFF
TRBJ1-6 | TRBV30 | NA | NA | TGTGCCTGGAGTGTAACAGGGTCATTTACGTCCTATAATTCACCCCTCCACTTT | CAWSVTGSFTSYNSPLHF
TRBJ2-1 | TRBV9 | NA | TRBD2 | TGTGCCAGCAGCGACCCACTAGCGGGAACGAACACCGACTACAATGAGCAGTTCTTC | CASSDPLAGTNTDYNEQFF
TRBJ2-7 | TRBV7-2 | NA | TRBD2 | TGTGCCAGCAGCTTGCTAGCGGGACGATACTACGAGCAGTACTTC | CASSLLAGRYYEQYF
TRBJ1-3 | TRBV18 | NA | NA | TGTGCCAGCTCACCAAACCTGAGCTCTGGAAACACCATATATTTT | CASSPNLSSGNTIYF
TRBJ2-1 | TRBV27 | medium-sized | TRBD2 | TGTGCCAGCAGTCCCGTAGCGGGGGCCCTCTACAATGAGCAGTTCTTC | CASSPVAGALYNEQFF
TRBJ2-7 | TRBV11-3 | NA | NA | TGTGCCAGCAGCTTACAAACGGGATCCTCCTACGAGCAGTACTTC | CASSLQTGSSYEQYF
TRBJ1-2 | TRBV7-9 | NA | NA | TGTGCCAGCAGCTTAGTCCAGGATTCCCCTGGCTACACCTTC | CASSLVQDSPGYTF
TRBJ1-1 | TRBV7-6 | NA | NA | TGTGCCAGCAGCTTAGACCCCGGGCAAGACACTGAAGCTTTCTTT | CASSLDPGQDTEAFF
TRBJ2-7 | TRBV19 | NA | TRBD2 | TGTGCCAGTAGGATCCGGCTGGGGGGAGGGTACGAGCAGTACTTC | CASRIRLGGGYEQYF
TRBJ1-1 | TRBV6-1 | NA | NA | TGTGCCAGCAGTGAAGGGTCGGCAGGGAACACTGAAGCTTTCTTT | CASSEGSAGNTEAFF
TRBJ1-1 | TRBV7-9 | NA | NA | TGTGCCAGCAGCTTGGGGGGTTGGACTGAAGCTTTCTTT | CASSLGGWTEAFF
TRBJ1-2 | TRBV25-1 | NA | TRBD1 | TGTGCCAGCAGTGAGGGACAGGGGTACTATGGCTACACCTTC | CASSEGQGYYGYTF
TRBJ1-5 | TRBV9 | NA | NA | TGTGCCAGCAGCGCCGATCTACGGCAGCCCCAGCATTTT | CASSADLRQPQHF
TRBJ1-1 | TRBV6-5 | NA | NA | TGTGCCAGCTGGCGTTACAAGGAGTTCTTT | CASWRYKEFF
TRBJ2-2 | TRBV27 | NA | NA | TGTGCCAGCAGTCCCAACCCGGGCCCTTCCGGGGAGCTGTTTTTT | CASSPNPGPSGELFF
TRBJ1-1 | TRBV18 | NA | TRBD1 | TGTGCCAGCTCACCTTCGACAGGGGGCACTGAAGCTTTCTTT | CASSPSTGGTEAFF
TRBJ2-7 | TRBV4-1 | NA | NA | TGCGCCAGCAGCCAAGAAAGGGGAGACTCCTACGAGCAGTACTTC | CASSQERGDSYEQYF
TRBJ1-2 | TRBV30 | NA | NA | TGTGCCTGGAGTGTCTCGGGCTGGGGCTACACCTTC | CAWSVSGWGYTF
TRBJ1-2 | TRBV7-2 | NA | NA | TGTGCCAGCAGCCACCCCCCCAGGGGACGCTACTATGGCTACACCTTC | CASSHPPRGRYYGYTF
TRBJ1-2 | TRBV6-5 | NA | TRBD1 | TGTGCCAGCAGTTACTCGGGACAGGGGGAGTTTGGCTACACCTTC | CASSYSGQGEFGYTF
TRBJ1-5 | TRBV6-6 | NA | TRBD1 | TGTGCCAGCAGTCGATCAGGGGGCGAGAATCAGCCCCAGCATTTT | CASSRSGGENQPQHF
TRBJ1-1 | TRBV19 | NA | NA | TGTGCCAGTAGTATGGGCAGAGATCTCATGAACACTGAAGCTTTCTTT | CASSMGRDLMNTEAFF
TRBJ2-7 | TRBV18 | NA | NA | TGTGCCAGCTCACCACCCGACGGGGGCCGCGAGCAGTACTTC | CASSPPDGGREQYF
TRBJ1-1 | TRBV12-3/TRBV12-4 | NA | NA | TGTGCCAGCAGTAAAGGGGACCCGGGTTTCTTT | CASSKGDPGFF
TRBJ1-5 | TRBV19 | few | TRBD1 | TGTGCCAGTAGCGGACAGGGTGCAAATCAGCCCCAGCATTTT | CASSGQGANQPQHF